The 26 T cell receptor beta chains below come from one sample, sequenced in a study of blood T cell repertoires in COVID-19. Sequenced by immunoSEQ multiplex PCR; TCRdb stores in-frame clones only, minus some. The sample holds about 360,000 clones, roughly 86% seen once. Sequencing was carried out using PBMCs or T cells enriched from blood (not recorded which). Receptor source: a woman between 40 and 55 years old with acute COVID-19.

The CDR3 here is CASSFGVSYEQYF. The CDR3 DNA sequence: TGTGCCAGCAGCTTCGGGGTCTCCTACGAGCAGTACTTC. The chain recombines TRBV11-3 with TRBJ2-7; D perhaps matches TRBD2 (5 bases). The CDR3 is 13 amino acids. Trimming took 3 bases from V and 0 from J, leaving 6 bases between them. Germline CDR1 reads SGHNT; CDR2 reads YENEEA.

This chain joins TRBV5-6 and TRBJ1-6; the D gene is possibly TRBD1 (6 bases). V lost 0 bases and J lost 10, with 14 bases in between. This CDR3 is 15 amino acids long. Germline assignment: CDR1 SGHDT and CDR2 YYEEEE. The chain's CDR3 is CASSLVHRDGSPLHF. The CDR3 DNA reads TGTGCCAGCAGCTTGGTTCACAGGGATGGCTCACCCCTCCACTTT. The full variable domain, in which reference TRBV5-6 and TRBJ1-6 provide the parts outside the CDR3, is DAGVTQSPTHLIKTRGQQVTLRCSPKSGHDTVSWYQQALGQGPQFIFQYYEEEERQRGNFPDRFSGHQFPNYSSELNVNALLLGDSALYLCASSLVHRDGSPLHFGNGTRLTVT.

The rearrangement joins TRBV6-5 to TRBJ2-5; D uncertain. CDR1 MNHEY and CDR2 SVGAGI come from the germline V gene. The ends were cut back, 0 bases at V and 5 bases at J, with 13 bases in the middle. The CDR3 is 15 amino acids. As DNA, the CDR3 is TGTGCCAGCAGTTACTCGACGGCCAGGTCGGAGACCCAGTACTTC. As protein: CASSYSTARSETQYF.

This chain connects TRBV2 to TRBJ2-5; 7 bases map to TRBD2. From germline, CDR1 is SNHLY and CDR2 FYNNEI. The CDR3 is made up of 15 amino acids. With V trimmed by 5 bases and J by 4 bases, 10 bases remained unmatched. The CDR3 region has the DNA TGTGCCAGCAGTTCCGGGACTATCCATGGAGAGACCCAGTACTTC. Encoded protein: CASSSGTIHGETQYF. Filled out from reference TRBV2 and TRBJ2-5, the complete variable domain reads EPEVTQTPSHQVTQMGQEVILRCVPISNHLYFYWYRQILGQKVEFLVSFYNNEISEKSEIFDDQFSVERPDGSNFTLKIRSTKLEDSAMYFCASSSGTIHGETQYFGPGTRLLVL.

CDR3 in amino acids: CASSPDPTNTQYF. The CDR3 region has the DNA TGTGCCAGCTCACCTGATCCTACTAATACGCAGTATTTT. The chain links TRBV18 to TRBJ2-3, with D unclear. V dropped 3 bases and J dropped 7 bases, with 11 bases sitting between them. The CDR3 consists of 13 residues. Germline V gene sequence: CDR1 KGHSH, CDR2 LQKENI.

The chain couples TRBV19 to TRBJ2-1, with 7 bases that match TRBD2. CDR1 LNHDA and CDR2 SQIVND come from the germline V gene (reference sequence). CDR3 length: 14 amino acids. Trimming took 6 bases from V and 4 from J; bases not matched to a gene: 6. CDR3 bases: TGTGCCAGTAGCGGACTAGTAGGGTACAATGAGCAGTTCTTC. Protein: CASSGLVGYNEQFF.

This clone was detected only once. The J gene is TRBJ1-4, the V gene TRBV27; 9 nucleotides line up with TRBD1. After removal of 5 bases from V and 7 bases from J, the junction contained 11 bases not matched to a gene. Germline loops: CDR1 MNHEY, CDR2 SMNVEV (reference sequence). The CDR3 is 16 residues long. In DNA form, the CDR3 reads TGTGCCAGCAGTACCCAAACAGGGGGCTTCAGTGAAAAACTGTTTTTT. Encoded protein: CASSTQTGGFSEKLFF.

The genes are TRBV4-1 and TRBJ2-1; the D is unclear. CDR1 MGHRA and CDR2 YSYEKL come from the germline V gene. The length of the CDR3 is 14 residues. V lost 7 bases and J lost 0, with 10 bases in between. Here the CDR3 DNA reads TGCGCCAGCAACCCTGGTAGCTCCTACAATGAGCAGTTCTTC. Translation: CASNPGSSYNEQFF.

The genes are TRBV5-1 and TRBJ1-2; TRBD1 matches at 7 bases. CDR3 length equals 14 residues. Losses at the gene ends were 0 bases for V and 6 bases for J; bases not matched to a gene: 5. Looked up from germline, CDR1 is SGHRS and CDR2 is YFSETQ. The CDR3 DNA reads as TGCGCCAGCAGCTTGGCGGGACAGACGAATGGCTACACCTTC. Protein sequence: CASSLAGQTNGYTF.

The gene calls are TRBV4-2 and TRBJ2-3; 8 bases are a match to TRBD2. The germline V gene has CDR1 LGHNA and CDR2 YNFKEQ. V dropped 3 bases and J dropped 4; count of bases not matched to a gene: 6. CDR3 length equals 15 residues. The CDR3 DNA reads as TGTGCCAGCAGCCAGAATCTAGCGGGCGCAGATACGCAGTATTTT. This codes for CASSQNLAGADTQYF.

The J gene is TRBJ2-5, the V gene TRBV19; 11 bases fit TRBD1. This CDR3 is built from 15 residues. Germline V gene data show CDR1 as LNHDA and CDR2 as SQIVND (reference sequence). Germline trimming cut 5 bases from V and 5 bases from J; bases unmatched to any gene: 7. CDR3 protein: CASSPGQGARETQYF. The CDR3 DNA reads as TGTGCCAGTAGTCCCGGACAGGGGGCGCGTGAGACCCAGTACTTC.

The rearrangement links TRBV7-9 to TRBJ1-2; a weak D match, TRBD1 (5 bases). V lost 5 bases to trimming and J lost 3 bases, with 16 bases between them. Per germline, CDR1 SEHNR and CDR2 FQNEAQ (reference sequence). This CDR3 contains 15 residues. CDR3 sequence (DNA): TGTGCCAGCAGCCCAGACGGAGGGGACCACTATGGCTACACCTTC. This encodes CASSPDGGDHYGYTF.

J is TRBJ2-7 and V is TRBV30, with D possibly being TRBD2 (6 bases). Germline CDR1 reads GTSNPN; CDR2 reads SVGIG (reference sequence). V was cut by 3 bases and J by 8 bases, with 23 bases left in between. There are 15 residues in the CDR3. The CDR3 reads CAWSASGGTTSQQYF. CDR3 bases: TGTGCCTGGAGCGCTTCCGGAGGGACGACCAGTCAGCAGTACTTC.

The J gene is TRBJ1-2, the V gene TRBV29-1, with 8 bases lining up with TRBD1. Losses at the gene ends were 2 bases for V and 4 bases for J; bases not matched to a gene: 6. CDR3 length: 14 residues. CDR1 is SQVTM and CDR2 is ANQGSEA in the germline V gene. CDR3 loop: CSVEFRQGRYGYTF. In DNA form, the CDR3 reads TGCAGCGTTGAATTCCGACAGGGGCGCTATGGCTACACCTTC.

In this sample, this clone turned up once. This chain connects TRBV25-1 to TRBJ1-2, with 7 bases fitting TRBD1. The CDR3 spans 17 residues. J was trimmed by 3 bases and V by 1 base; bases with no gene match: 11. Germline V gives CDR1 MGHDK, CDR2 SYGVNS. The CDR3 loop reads CASSELSTWQGDYGYTF. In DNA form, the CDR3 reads TGTGCCAGCAGTGAATTGAGTACCTGGCAGGGGGACTATGGCTACACCTTC.

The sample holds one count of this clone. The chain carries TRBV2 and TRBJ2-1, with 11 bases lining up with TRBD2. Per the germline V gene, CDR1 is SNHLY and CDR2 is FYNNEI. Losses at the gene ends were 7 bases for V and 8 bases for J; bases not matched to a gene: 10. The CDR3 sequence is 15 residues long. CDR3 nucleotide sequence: TGTGCCAGCAAAGGGGTAGCGGGGGGGCCCTATGAGCAGTTCTTC. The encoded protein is CASKGVAGGPYEQFF.

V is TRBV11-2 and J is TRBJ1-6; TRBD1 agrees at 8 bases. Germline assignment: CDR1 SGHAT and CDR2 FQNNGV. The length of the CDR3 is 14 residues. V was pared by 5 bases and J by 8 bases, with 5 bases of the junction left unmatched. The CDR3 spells CASSPGQADSPLHF. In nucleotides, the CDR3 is TGTGCCAGCAGCCCGGGACAGGCGGATTCACCCCTCCACTTT.

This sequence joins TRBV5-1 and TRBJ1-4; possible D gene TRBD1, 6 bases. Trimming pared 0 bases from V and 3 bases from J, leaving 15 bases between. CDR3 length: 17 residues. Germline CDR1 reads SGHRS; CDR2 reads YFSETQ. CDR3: CASSLGGGHISNEKLFF. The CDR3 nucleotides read TGCGCCAGCAGCTTGGGCGGGGGCCATATATCTAATGAAAAACTGTTTTTT.

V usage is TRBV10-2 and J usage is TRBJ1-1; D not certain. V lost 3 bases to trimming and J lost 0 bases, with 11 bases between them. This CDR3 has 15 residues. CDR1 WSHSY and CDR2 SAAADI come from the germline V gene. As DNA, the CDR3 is TGCGCCAGCAGTGACAGGACTCATATGAACACTGAAGCTTTCTTT. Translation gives CASSDRTHMNTEAFF.

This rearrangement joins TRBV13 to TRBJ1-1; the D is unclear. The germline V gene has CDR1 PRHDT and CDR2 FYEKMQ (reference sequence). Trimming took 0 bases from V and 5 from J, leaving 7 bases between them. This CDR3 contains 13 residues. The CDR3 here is CASSLGPRTEAFF. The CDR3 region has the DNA TGTGCCAGCAGCTTAGGCCCTAGGACTGAAGCTTTCTTT. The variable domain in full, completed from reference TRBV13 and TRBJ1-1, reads AAGVIQSPRHLIKEKRETATLKCYPIPRHDTVYWYQQGPGQDPQFLISFYEKMQSDKGSIPDRFSAQQFSDYHSELNMSSLELGDSALYFCASSLGPRTEAFFGQGTRLTVV.

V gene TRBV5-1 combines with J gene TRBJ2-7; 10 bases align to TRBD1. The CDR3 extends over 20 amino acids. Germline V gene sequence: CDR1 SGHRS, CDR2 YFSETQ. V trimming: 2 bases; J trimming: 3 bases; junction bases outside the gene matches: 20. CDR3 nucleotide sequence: TGCGCCAGCAGCTTTCGACAGGGGGCTTTAACGGGAGGCCTTGACTACGAGCAGTACTTC. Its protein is CASSFRQGALTGGLDYEQYF.

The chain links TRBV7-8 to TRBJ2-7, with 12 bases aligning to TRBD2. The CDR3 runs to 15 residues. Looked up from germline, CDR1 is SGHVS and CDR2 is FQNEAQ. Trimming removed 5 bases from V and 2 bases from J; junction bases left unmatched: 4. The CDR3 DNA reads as TGTGCCAGCAGCCATACTAGCGGGGGGACCTACGAGCAGTACTTC. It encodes CASSHTSGGTYEQYF.

The DNA of the CDR3 is TGTGCCACCAGTGACCCATACATCCCCTATGGCTACACCTTC. Translation gives CATSDPYIPYGYTF. The chain has TRBV24-1 and TRBJ1-2; D gene ambiguous. Trimming left V 4 bases short and J 4 bases short, with 12 bases between. Germline CDR1 and CDR2: KGHDR and SFDVKD. The CDR3 runs 14 residues.

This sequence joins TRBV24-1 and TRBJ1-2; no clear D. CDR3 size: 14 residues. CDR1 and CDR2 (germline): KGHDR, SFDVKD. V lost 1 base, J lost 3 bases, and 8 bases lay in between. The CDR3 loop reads CATSDLRQDYGYTF. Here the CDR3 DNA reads TGTGCCACCAGTGATTTAAGGCAGGACTATGGCTACACCTTC.

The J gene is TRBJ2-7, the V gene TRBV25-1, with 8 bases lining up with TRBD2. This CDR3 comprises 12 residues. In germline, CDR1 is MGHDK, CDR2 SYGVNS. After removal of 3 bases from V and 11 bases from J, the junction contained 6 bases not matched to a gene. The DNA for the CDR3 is TGTGCCAGCAGTGATCGAACGGGAGGGGAGTACTTC. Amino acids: CASSDRTGGEYF.

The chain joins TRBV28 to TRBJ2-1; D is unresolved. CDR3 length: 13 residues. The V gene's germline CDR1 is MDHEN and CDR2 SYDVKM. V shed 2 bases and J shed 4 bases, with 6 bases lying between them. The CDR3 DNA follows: TGTGCCAGCAGTTTAGGGCGTTACAATGAGCAGTTCTTC. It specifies CASSLGRYNEQFF. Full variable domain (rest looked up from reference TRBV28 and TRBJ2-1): DVKVTQSSRYLVKRTGEKVFLECVQDMDHENMFWYRQDPGLGLRLIYFSYDVKMKEKGDIPEGYSVSREKKERFSLILESASTNQTSMYLCASSLGRYNEQFFGPGTRLTVL.